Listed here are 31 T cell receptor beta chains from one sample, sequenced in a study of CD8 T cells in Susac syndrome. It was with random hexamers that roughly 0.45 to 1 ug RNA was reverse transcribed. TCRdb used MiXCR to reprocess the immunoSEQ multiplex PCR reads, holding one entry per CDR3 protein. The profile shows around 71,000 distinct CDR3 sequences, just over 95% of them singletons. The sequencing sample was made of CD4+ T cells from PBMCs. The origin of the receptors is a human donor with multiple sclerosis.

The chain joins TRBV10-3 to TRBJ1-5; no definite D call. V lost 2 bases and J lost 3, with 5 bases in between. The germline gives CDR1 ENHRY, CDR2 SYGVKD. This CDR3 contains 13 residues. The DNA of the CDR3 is TGTGCCATCAGTGAGGACCACAATCAGCCCCAGCATTTT. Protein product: CAISEDHNQPQHF.

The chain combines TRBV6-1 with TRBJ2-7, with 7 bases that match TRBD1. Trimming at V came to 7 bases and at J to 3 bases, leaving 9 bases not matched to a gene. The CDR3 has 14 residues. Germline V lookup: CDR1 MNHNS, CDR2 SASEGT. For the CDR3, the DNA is TGTGCCAGCATCCCCAGGGACAGCCGCTACGAGCAGTACTTC. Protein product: CASIPRDSRYEQYF.

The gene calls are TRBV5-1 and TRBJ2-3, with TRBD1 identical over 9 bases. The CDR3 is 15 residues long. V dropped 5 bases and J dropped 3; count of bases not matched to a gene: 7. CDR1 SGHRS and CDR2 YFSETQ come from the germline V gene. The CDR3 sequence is CASSLTGGWTDTQYF. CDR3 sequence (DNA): TGCGCCAGCAGTCTCACAGGGGGCTGGACAGATACGCAGTATTTT.

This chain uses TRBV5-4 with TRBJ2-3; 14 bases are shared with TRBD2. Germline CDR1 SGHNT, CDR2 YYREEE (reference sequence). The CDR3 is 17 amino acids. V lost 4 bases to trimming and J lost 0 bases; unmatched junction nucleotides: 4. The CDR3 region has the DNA TGTGCCAGCAGCCGCCGACTAGCGGGGGGGAGCACAGATACGCAGTATTTT. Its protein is CASSRRLAGGSTDTQYF.

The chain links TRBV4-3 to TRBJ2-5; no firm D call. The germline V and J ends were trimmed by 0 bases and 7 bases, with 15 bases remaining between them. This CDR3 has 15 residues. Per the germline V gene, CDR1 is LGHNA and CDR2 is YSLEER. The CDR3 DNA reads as TGCGCCAGCAGCCAAGAGGCCAGTCGCTTCGGGACCCAGTACTTC. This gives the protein CASSQEASRFGTQYF.

The DNA of the CDR3 is TGTGCCAGCAGCTTATTTAAGCTAGCGGGTCTGCAAAAGGTAGATACGCAGTATTTT. Its protein product is CASSLFKLAGLQKVDTQYF. This rearrangement joins TRBV7-8 to TRBJ2-3; TRBD2 matches at 8 bases. The CDR3 loop spans 19 amino acids. CDR1 is SGHVS, CDR2 FQNEAQ, per germline. With V trimmed by 2 bases and J by 5 bases, 18 bases remained unmatched.

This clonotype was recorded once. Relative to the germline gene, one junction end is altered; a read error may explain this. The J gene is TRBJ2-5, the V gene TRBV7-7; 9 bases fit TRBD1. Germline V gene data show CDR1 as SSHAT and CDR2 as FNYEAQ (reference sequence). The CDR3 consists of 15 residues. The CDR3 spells CASSQTGQGLETQYF. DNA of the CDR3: TGTGCTAGCAGCCAAACGGGACAGGGCTTAGAGACCCAGTACTTC.

CDR3 amino acids: CASSTLAGGRNEQFF. CDR3 in DNA: TGTGCCAGCAGTACACTAGCGGGGGGGCGCAATGAGCAGTTCTTC. The chain uses TRBV6-4 and TRBJ2-1; 13 nucleotides match TRBD2. Trimming removed 5 bases from V and 6 bases from J; junction bases left unmatched: 4. Germline CDR1 and CDR2: MRHNA and SNTAGT. The CDR3 runs to 15 residues.

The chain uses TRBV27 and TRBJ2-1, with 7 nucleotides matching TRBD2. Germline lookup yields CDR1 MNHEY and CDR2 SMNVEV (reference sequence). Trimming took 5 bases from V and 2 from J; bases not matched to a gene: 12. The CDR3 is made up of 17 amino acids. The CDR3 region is CASSPLWVSGTYNEQFF. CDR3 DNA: TGTGCCAGCAGTCCCCTATGGGTGAGCGGGACCTACAATGAGCAGTTCTTC.

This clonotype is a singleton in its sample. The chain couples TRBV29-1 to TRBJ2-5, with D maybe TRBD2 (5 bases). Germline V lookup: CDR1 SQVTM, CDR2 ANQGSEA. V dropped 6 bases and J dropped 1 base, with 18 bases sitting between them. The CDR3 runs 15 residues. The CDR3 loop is CSVLLTPGSQETQYF. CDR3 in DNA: TGCAGCGTCCTATTGACACCGGGATCCCAAGAGACCCAGTACTTC.

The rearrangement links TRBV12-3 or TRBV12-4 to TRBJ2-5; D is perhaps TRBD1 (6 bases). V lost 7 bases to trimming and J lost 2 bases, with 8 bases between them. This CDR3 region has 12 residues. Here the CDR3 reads CASKRGQETQYF. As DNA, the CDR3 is TGTGCCAGCAAGAGGGGGCAAGAGACCCAGTACTTC.

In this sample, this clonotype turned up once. The CDR3 here is CSSSPVYEQYF. CDR3 sequence (DNA): TGCAGTTCCAGCCCGGTCTACGAGCAGTACTTC. V is TRBV20-1 and J is TRBJ2-7; D is unresolved. In germline, CDR1 is DFQATT, CDR2 SNEGSKA (reference sequence). Trimming took off 8 bases at V and 3 bases at J, with 11 bases between the two ends. This CDR3 region has 11 residues.

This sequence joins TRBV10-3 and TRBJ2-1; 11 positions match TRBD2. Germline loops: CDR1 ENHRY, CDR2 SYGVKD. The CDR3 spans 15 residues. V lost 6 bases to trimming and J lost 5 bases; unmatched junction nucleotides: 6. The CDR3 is CAIRDTSGGNNEQFF. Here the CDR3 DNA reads TGTGCCATCAGGGACACTAGCGGGGGCAACAATGAGCAGTTCTTC.

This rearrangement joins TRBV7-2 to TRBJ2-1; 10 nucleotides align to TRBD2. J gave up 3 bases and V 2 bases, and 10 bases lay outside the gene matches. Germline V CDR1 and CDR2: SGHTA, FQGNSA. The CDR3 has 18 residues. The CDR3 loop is CASSLKTGVAGGYNEQFF. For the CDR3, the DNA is TGTGCCAGCAGCTTAAAGACTGGGGTAGCGGGGGGCTACAATGAGCAGTTCTTC.

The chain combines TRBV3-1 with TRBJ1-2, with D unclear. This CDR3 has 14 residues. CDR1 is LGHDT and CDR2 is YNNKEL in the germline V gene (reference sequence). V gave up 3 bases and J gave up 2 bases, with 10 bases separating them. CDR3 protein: CASSHKGVNYGYTF. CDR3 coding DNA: TGTGCCAGCAGCCATAAGGGAGTAAACTATGGCTACACCTTC.

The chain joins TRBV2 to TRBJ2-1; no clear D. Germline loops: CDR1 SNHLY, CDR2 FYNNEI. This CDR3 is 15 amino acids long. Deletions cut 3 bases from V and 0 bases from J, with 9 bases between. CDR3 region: CASSEGLSSYNEQFF. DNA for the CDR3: TGTGCCAGCAGTGAGGGATTGAGCTCCTACAATGAGCAGTTCTTC. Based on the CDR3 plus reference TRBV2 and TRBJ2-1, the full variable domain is EPEVTQTPSHQVTQMGQEVILRCVPISNHLYFYWYRQILGQKVEFLVSFYNNEISEKSEIFDDQFSVERPDGSNFTLKIRSTKLEDSAMYFCASSEGLSSYNEQFFGPGTRLTVL.

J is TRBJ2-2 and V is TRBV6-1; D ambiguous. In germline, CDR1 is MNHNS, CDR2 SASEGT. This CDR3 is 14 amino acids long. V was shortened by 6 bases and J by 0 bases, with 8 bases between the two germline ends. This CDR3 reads CASRNSANTGELFF. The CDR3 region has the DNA TGTGCCAGCAGAAACTCAGCGAACACCGGGGAGCTGTTTTTT.

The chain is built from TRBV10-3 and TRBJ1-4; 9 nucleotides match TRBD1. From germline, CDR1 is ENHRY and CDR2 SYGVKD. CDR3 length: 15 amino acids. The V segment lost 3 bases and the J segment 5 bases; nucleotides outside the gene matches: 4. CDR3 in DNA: TGTGCCATCAGTGATTGGACAGGGGAGAATGAAAAACTGTTTTTT. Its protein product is CAISDWTGENEKLFF.

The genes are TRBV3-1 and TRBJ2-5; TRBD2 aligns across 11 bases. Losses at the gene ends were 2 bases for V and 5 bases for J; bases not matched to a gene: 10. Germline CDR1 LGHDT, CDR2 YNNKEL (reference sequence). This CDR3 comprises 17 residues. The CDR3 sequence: CASSQSRSGTSGETQYF. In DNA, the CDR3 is TGTGCCAGCAGCCAATCACGGAGCGGGACTAGCGGTGAGACCCAGTACTTC.

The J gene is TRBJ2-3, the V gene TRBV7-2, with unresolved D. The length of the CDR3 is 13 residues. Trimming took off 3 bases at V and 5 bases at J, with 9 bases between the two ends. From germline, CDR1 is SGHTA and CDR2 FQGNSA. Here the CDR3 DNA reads TGTGCCAGCAGCTTCCAGACTCAAGATACGCAGTATTTT. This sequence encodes CASSFQTQDTQYF.

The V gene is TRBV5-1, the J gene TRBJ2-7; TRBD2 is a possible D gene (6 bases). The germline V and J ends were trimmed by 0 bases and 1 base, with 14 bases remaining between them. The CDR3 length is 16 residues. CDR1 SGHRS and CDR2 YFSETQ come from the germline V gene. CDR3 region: CASSLVGGGVSYEQYF. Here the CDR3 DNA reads TGCGCCAGCAGCTTGGTAGGAGGCGGGGTATCCTACGAGCAGTACTTC.

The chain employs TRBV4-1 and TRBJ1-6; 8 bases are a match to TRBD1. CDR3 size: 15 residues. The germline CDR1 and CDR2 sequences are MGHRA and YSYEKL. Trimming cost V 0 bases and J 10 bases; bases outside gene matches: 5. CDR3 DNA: TGCGCCAGCAGCCAAGAGGGGACAGGAGGCTCACCCCTCCACTTT. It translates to CASSQEGTGGSPLHF.

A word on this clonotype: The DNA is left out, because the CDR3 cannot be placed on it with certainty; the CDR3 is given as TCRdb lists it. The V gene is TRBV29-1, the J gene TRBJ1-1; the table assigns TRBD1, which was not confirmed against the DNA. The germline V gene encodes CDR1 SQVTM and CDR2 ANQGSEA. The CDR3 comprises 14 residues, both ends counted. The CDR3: CSVGGVGKGTEASF.

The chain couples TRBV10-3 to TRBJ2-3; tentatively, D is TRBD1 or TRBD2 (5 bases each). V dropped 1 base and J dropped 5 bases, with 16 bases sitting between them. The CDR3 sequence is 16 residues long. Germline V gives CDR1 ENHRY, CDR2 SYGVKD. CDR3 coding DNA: TGTGCCATCAGTGAGTACCGGGGCTCCTCAAGAGATACGCAGTATTTT. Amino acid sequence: CAISEYRGSSRDTQYF.

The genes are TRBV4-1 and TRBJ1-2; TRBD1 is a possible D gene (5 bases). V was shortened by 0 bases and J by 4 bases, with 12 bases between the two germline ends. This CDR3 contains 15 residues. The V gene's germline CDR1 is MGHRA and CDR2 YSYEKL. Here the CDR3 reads CASSQDRGVGYGYTF. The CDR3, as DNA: TGCGCCAGCAGCCAAGATCGAGGGGTCGGCTATGGCTACACCTTC.

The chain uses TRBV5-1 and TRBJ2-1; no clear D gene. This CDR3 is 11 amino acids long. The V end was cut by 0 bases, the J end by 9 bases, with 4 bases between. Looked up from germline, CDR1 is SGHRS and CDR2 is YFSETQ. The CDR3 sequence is CASSLESEQFF. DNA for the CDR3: TGCGCCAGCAGCTTGGAGAGTGAGCAGTTCTTC. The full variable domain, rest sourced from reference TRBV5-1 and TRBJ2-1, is KAGVTQTPRYLIKTRGQQVTLSCSPISGHRSVSWYQQTPGQGLQFLFEYFSETQRNKGNFPGRFSGRQFSNSRSEMNVSTLELGDSALYLCASSLESEQFFGPGTRLTVL.

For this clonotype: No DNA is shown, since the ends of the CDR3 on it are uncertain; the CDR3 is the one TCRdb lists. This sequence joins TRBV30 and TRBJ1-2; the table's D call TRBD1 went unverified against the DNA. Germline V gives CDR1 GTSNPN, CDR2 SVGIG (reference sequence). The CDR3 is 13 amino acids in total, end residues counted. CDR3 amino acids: CAWAPGAGDNLTF.

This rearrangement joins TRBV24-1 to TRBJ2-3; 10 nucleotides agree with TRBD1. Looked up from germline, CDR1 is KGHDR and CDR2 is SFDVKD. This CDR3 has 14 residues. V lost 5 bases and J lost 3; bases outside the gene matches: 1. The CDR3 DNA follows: TGTGCCACCAGTGGGGACAGGGGAACAGATACGCAGTATTTT. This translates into CATSGDRGTDTQYF.

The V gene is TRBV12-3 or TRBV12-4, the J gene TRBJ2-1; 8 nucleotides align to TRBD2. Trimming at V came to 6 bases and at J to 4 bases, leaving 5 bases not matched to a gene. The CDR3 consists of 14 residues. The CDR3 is CASSPPGGYNEQFF. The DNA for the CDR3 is TGTGCCAGCAGCCCCCCGGGGGGGTACAATGAGCAGTTCTTC.

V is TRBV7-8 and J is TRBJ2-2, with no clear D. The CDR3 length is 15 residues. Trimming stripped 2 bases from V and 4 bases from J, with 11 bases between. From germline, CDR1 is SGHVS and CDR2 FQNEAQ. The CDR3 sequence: CASSLNRVGTGELFF. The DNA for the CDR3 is TGTGCCAGCAGCTTAAACAGAGTGGGCACCGGGGAGCTGTTTTTT.

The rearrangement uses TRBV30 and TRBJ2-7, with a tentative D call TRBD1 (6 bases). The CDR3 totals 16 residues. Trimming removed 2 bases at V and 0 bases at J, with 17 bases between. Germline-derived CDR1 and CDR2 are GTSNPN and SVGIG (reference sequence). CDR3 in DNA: TGTGCCTGGAGTCAAATGTTTGGGACATTCTCCTACGAGCAGTACTTC. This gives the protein CAWSQMFGTFSYEQYF.